One sample yielded the 32 T cell receptor beta chains listed below, sequenced in a study of OX40 agonist ivuxolimab in advanced cancers. The library relied on the immunoSEQ multiplex PCR assay. Imported from immuneACCESS, the table was reduced by TCRdb to in-frame sequences with V and J called. These copies leave out some clones; in studies compared against another copy, an unresolved V gene accounts for under half, and the cause of the remainder is not known. The table for this sample lists under 35,000 clones; approximately 84% of them were counted only once. The ten biggest clones cover 20% to 25% of the sample. Sequenced material: CD4+ or CD8+ T cells sorted from blood, taken in a trial of the OX40 agonist ivuxolimab. The source is an adult with an advanced solid tumor such as melanoma, head and neck, liver or kidney cancer.

The genes are TRBV19 and TRBJ2-3; D unclear. The V end lost 3 bases, the J end lost 0 bases, and 13 bases lay between the germline ends. CDR3 length equals 16 residues. CDR1 LNHDA and CDR2 SQIVND come from the germline V gene (reference sequence). The CDR3, as DNA: TGTGCCAGTAGTATGGCGGCTATACCTAGCACAGATACGCAGTATTTT. Amino acid sequence: CASSMAAIPSTDTQYF.

The V gene is TRBV5-4, the J gene TRBJ2-5, with 11 nucleotides matching TRBD2. This CDR3 comprises 16 residues. V lost 4 bases to trimming and J lost 0 bases; unmatched junction nucleotides: 5. CDR1 SGHNT and CDR2 YYREEE come from the germline V gene (reference sequence). This CDR3 reads CASSLLAGADQETQYF. DNA for the CDR3: TGTGCCAGCAGCCTACTAGCGGGGGCCGACCAAGAGACCCAGTACTTC.

This clone was counted between two and nine times. The chain links TRBV5-1 to TRBJ2-1; weak D call: TRBD1 (7 bases). Looked up from germline, CDR1 is SGHRS and CDR2 is YFSETQ. CDR3 size: 12 residues. V lost 3 bases to trimming and J lost 8 bases, with 9 bases between them. The CDR3 is CASSSRGDEQFF. DNA for the CDR3: TGCGCCAGCAGCTCCAGGGGGGATGAGCAGTTCTTC.

This CDR3 is CASSVVEREGNTQYF. The CDR3 region has the DNA TGTGCCAGCAGCGTAGTGGAGCGGGAGGGGAATACGCAGTATTTT. The V and J genes are TRBV9 and TRBJ2-3; TRBD2 aligns across 10 bases. The CDR3 is 15 amino acids. CDR1 and CDR2 from the germline V gene are SGDLS and YYNGEE. With 0 bases clipped from V and 7 bases from J, the junction kept 5 bases outside the gene matches.

This chain links TRBV27 with TRBJ2-1; D call uncertain. Per the germline V gene, CDR1 is MNHEY and CDR2 is SMNVEV (reference sequence). V gave up 2 bases and J gave up 3 bases, with 8 bases separating them. The CDR3 covers 14 residues. The CDR3 DNA reads TGTGCCAGCAGTTTACTTGGGGACTACAATGAGCAGTTCTTC. Translating it yields CASSLLGDYNEQFF.

This clone occurred once. V gene TRBV2 combines with J gene TRBJ2-3; possible D gene TRBD1, 5 bases. Germline V gene sequence: CDR1 SNHLY, CDR2 FYNNEI. The CDR3 is made up of 16 amino acids. The V end was cut by 0 bases, the J end by 3 bases, with 13 bases between. The CDR3 spells CASSEAGAVVTDTQYF. In DNA form, the CDR3 reads TGTGCCAGCAGTGAAGCTGGGGCAGTGGTGACAGATACGCAGTATTTT.

V usage is TRBV18 and J usage is TRBJ1-5; a weak D match, TRBD1 (5 bases). V was cut by 1 base and J by 4 bases, with 20 bases left in between. This CDR3 is built from 18 residues. CDR1 is KGHSH, CDR2 LQKENI, per germline. CDR3 nucleotide sequence: TGTGCCAGCTCACCACGTGTTACCCCTGGTGGGGGGAATCAGCCCCAGCATTTT. It yields the protein CASSPRVTPGGGNQPQHF.

This chain joins TRBV27 and TRBJ2-7; 8 bases match TRBD1. CDR1 is MNHEY and CDR2 is SMNVEV in the germline V gene (reference sequence). CDR3 length: 15 amino acids. The V and J ends lost 6 bases and 3 bases, in that order; junction bases with no gene match: 10. CDR3 bases: TGTGCCAGCAGCATTACAGGACAGGGTATCTACGAGCAGTACTTC. Protein: CASSITGQGIYEQYF.

This clone has just a few counts. The chain carries TRBV30 and TRBJ1-5, with D hard to call. The germline CDR1 and CDR2 sequences are GTSNPN and SVGIG (reference sequence). The CDR3 sequence is 14 residues long. V lost 0 bases and J 3 bases, leaving 9 bases between the germline ends. The CDR3 protein is CAWSVWGINQPQHF. DNA for the CDR3: TGTGCCTGGAGTGTTTGGGGAATCAATCAGCCCCAGCATTTT.

The rearrangement links TRBV6-1 to TRBJ2-1; D is undetermined. Trimming removed 3 bases from V and 3 bases from J, with 15 bases in between. Germline V gene data show CDR1 as MNHNS and CDR2 as SASEGT. This CDR3 is 16 amino acids long. This CDR3 reads CASSDGSRVFYNEQFF. CDR3 coding DNA: TGTGCCAGCAGTGATGGTAGCCGGGTCTTCTACAATGAGCAGTTCTTC.

By share, this clone ranks as medium-sized (0.01 to 0.1%). The genes are TRBV6-4 and TRBJ2-2, with D unclear. This CDR3 is 15 amino acids long. V lost 3 bases, J lost 5 bases, and 13 bases lay in between. Germline CDR1 and CDR2: MRHNA and SNTAGT. The CDR3 sequence is CASSEGTDGTGELFF. DNA for the CDR3: TGTGCCAGCAGTGAAGGAACGGATGGGACCGGGGAGCTGTTTTTT.

The rearrangement uses TRBV9 and TRBJ2-7; a possible D gene is TRBD2 (6 bases). The CDR3 is 14 residues long. V lost 3 bases to trimming and J lost 2 bases, with 12 bases between them. Germline-derived CDR1 and CDR2 are SGDLS and YYNGEE. The CDR3 here is CASSAGTQAYEQYF. Here the CDR3 DNA reads TGTGCCAGCAGCGCCGGGACTCAGGCCTACGAGCAGTACTTC.

The chain is built from TRBV4-3 and TRBJ1-1; D unclear. Looked up from germline, CDR1 is LGHNA and CDR2 is YSLEER. Trimming took off 4 bases at V and 5 bases at J, with 14 bases between the two ends. CDR3 size: 14 residues. The DNA of the CDR3 is TGCGCCAGCAGCCTCCGGGGTTATACTACTGAAGCTTTCTTT. Amino acid sequence: CASSLRGYTTEAFF.

This clone came up once. The V and J genes are TRBV4-1 and TRBJ1-2; TRBD1 might be the D (6 bases). V was pared by 1 base and J by 7 bases, with 16 bases between. The CDR3 sequence is 15 residues long. Germline CDR1 MGHRA, CDR2 YSYEKL. This CDR3 reads CASSQGPSLGGGYTF. The CDR3, as DNA: TGCGCCAGCAGCCAAGGCCCCTCCTTAGGGGGTGGCTACACCTTC.

The chain recombines TRBV19 with TRBJ1-1, with D possibly being TRBD1 (6 bases). CDR1 is LNHDA, CDR2 SQIVND, per germline (reference sequence). Trimming left V 8 bases short and J 0 bases short, with 16 bases between. The CDR3 is 15 residues long. The DNA of the CDR3 is TGTGCCAGTTCGACCTCGGGACACCTGAACACTGAAGCTTTCTTT. This gives the protein CASSTSGHLNTEAFF. The variable domain in full, with the rest retrieved from reference TRBV19 and TRBJ1-1, is DGGITQSPKYLFRKEGQNVTLSCEQNLNHDAMYWYRQDPGQGLRLIYYSQIVNDFQKGDIAEGYSVSREKKESFPLTVTSAQKNPTAFYLCASSTSGHLNTEAFFGQGTRLTVV.

The CDR3 loop is CASSPYFRAGEQYF. The CDR3 DNA follows: TGTGCCAGCAGTCCCTATTTCAGGGCGGGAGAGCAGTACTTC. The chain uses TRBV27 and TRBJ2-7; possibly TRBD2 for D (6 bases). Trimming shortened V by 5 bases and J by 7 bases, and 18 bases separated the two germline ends. The CDR3 has 14 amino acids. Germline V gene sequence: CDR1 MNHEY, CDR2 SMNVEV (reference sequence).

This clone was seen once. This chain joins TRBV4-1 and TRBJ2-7; the match to TRBD2 covers 11 bases. V lost 2 bases, J lost 4 bases, and 4 bases stayed unmatched. From germline, CDR1 is MGHRA and CDR2 YSYEKL. The CDR3 length is 15 residues. CDR3 sequence: CASSQLAGGQYEQYF. CDR3 bases: TGCGCCAGCAGCCAATTAGCGGGGGGGCAATACGAGCAGTACTTC.

The rearrangement links TRBV7-2 to TRBJ1-5, with 7 bases matching TRBD1. CDR3 size: 16 residues. The germline gives CDR1 SGHTA, CDR2 FQGNSA. The V gene end was trimmed by 6 bases and the J gene end by 0 bases; junction bases not matched to a gene: 8. CDR3 sequence reads: CASRRTGANSNQPQHF. For the CDR3, the DNA is TGTGCCAGCAGAAGGACAGGAGCAAATAGCAATCAGCCCCAGCATTTT.

The rearrangement links TRBV7-6 to TRBJ2-7; 7 bases fit TRBD2. V lost 4 bases, J lost 3 bases, and 12 bases stayed unmatched. The germline gives CDR1 SGHVS, CDR2 FNYEAQ. There are 16 residues in the CDR3. The CDR3 region has the DNA TGTGCCAGCAGCTCACTACCCGGGCGGGAGCTCTACGAGCAGTACTTC. This sequence encodes CASSSLPGRELYEQYF. The full variable domain, its missing parts supplied by reference TRBV7-6 and TRBJ2-7, is GAGVSQSPRYKVTKRGQDVALRCDPISGHVSLYWYRQALGQGPEFLTYFNYEAQQDKSGLPNDRFSAERPEGSISTLTIQRTEQRDSAMYRCASSSLPGRELYEQYFGPGTRLTVT.

The chain links TRBV6-5 to TRBJ1-3, with TRBD1 matching over 7 bases. The J segment lost 0 bases and the V segment lost 4 bases, leaving 0 bases of the junction unmatched. The CDR3 length is 14 residues. Germline V CDR1 and CDR2: MNHEY, SVGAGI. CDR3 DNA sequence: TGTGCCAGCAGTTGGGACAGCTCTGGAAACACCATATATTTT. Its protein product is CASSWDSSGNTIYF.

This sequence joins TRBV9 and TRBJ1-2; TRBD1 matches 10 bases. With V trimmed by 0 bases and J by 7 bases, 3 bases remained unmatched. The germline V gene has CDR1 SGDLS and CDR2 YYNGEE. This CDR3 has 14 amino acids. The CDR3 region has the DNA TGTGCCAGCAGCGTAGGACAGGGGGCGCCTGGCTACACCTTC. Residues: CASSVGQGAPGYTF.

This clone was counted only a few times. The V and J genes are TRBV4-1 and TRBJ2-4; D call uncertain. This CDR3 is 15 amino acids long. Trimming pared 0 bases from V and 0 bases from J, leaving 6 bases between. The germline V gene has CDR1 MGHRA and CDR2 YSYEKL. CDR3 sequence reads: CASSQDAVAKNIQYF. The DNA of the CDR3 is TGCGCCAGCAGCCAAGATGCCGTAGCCAAAAACATTCAGTACTTC.

The chain combines TRBV7-9 with TRBJ2-5; 8 nucleotides line up with TRBD1. Germline V gene sequence: CDR1 SEHNR, CDR2 FQNEAQ (reference sequence). The CDR3 is 14 amino acids. J lost 5 bases, V lost 7 bases, and 9 bases had no gene match. The DNA for the CDR3 is TGTGCCAGCATGCCCAGGGGGCACGAGGAGACCCAGTACTTC. Residues: CASMPRGHEETQYF. Using reference TRBV7-9 and TRBJ2-5 for the parts outside the CDR3, the full variable domain is DTGVSQNPRHKITKRGQNVTFRCDPISEHNRLYWYRQTLGQGPEFLTYFQNEAQLEKSRLLSDRFSAERPKGSFSTLEIQRTEQGDSAMYLCASMPRGHEETQYFGPGTRLLVL.

This rearrangement joins TRBV28 to TRBJ2-7, with D tentatively TRBD2 (6 bases). Germline lookup yields CDR1 MDHEN and CDR2 SYDVKM. The CDR3 spans 12 residues. V lost 3 bases to trimming and J lost 6 bases, with 9 bases between them. For the CDR3, the DNA is TGTGCCAGCAGTTTGGGGGGAACCGAGCAGTACTTC. Protein sequence: CASSLGGTEQYF.

This clone was observed a single time. V gene TRBV13 combines with J gene TRBJ1-1, with 9 bases lining up with TRBD1. From germline, CDR1 is PRHDT and CDR2 FYEKMQ (reference sequence). Trimming at V came to 5 bases and at J to 6 bases, leaving 7 bases not matched to a gene. The CDR3 contains 14 residues. The CDR3 loop reads CASSVRQGGAEAFF. CDR3 DNA sequence: TGTGCCAGCAGCGTCAGACAGGGGGGCGCTGAAGCTTTCTTT.

This clone appeared a few times. This chain uses TRBV6-6 with TRBJ2-1; D could derive from TRBD1 or TRBD2 (5 bases each). There are 14 residues in the CDR3. V was pared by 5 bases and J by 7 bases, with 15 bases between. Germline CDR1 reads MNHNY; CDR2 reads SVGAGI (reference sequence). The CDR3: CASSLRDARNEQFF. The CDR3 DNA reads as TGTGCCAGCAGTCTCCGGGACGCTCGTAATGAGCAGTTCTTC.

This chain joins TRBV11-2 and TRBJ2-1, with D hard to call. CDR1 is SGHAT and CDR2 is FQNNGV in the germline V gene. The CDR3 totals 11 residues. Trimming shortened V by 1 base and J by 9 bases, and 4 bases separated the two germline ends. CDR3 DNA: TGTGCCAGCAGCTTAGTACTTGAGCAGTTCTTC. Its protein is CASSLVLEQFF.

This chain connects TRBV9 to TRBJ2-2, with 9 nucleotides matching TRBD2. The CDR3 spans 15 residues. J lost 5 bases, V lost 0 bases, and 2 bases had no gene match. Germline assignment: CDR1 SGDLS and CDR2 YYNGEE. CDR3 loop: CASSVGLAGTGELFF. The CDR3 region has the DNA TGTGCCAGCAGCGTAGGGCTAGCGGGGACCGGGGAGCTGTTTTTT.

The rearrangement links TRBV27 to TRBJ2-2, with D perhaps being TRBD1 or TRBD2 (5 bases each). CDR1 and CDR2 (germline): MNHEY, SMNVEV (reference sequence). This CDR3 has 14 residues. V shed 8 bases and J shed 5 bases, with 15 bases lying between them. Here the CDR3 reads CASAERGITGELFF. CDR3 in DNA: TGTGCCAGCGCGGAGAGGGGAATAACCGGGGAGCTGTTTTTT.

The chain uses TRBV5-1 and TRBJ2-1; D unresolved. V lost 2 bases to trimming and J lost 0 bases, with 6 bases between them. Germline V gene lookup returns CDR1 SGHRS and CDR2 YFSETQ. This CDR3 is 14 amino acids long. Written as DNA, the CDR3 is TGCGCCAGCAGCTTTACAGACTCCTACAATGAGCAGTTCTTC. Its protein is CASSFTDSYNEQFF. Full variable domain (remainder filled in from reference TRBV5-1 and TRBJ2-1): KAGVTQTPRYLIKTRGQQVTLSCSPISGHRSVSWYQQTPGQGLQFLFEYFSETQRNKGNFPGRFSGRQFSNSRSEMNVSTLELGDSALYLCASSFTDSYNEQFFGPGTRLTVL.

This clone came up a few times. The J gene is TRBJ1-5, the V gene TRBV15, with no clear D. The CDR3 has 15 residues. The germline V gene has CDR1 LNHNV and CDR2 YYDKDF (reference sequence). Trimming removed 5 bases at V and 2 bases at J, with 13 bases between. CDR3 protein: CATSGRSSGNQPQHF. CDR3 DNA sequence: TGTGCCACCAGCGGCCGTTCGTCGGGCAATCAGCCCCAGCATTTT. The full variable domain, its missing parts supplied by reference TRBV15 and TRBJ1-5, is DAMVIQNPRYQVTQFGKPVTLSCSQTLNHNVMYWYQQKSSQAPKLLFHYYDKDFNNEADTPDNFQSRRPNTSFCFLDIRSPGLGDTAMYLCATSGRSSGNQPQHFGDGTRLSIL.

This clone has only a few counts. The V call is TRBV6-4, the J call TRBJ2-3, with D tentatively TRBD1 (6 bases). Trimming stripped 0 bases from V and 1 base from J, with 11 bases between. Germline V lookup: CDR1 MRHNA, CDR2 SNTAGT. CDR3 length equals 16 residues. CDR3 region: CASSDSRGGGTDTQYF. The CDR3 bases are TGTGCCAGCAGTGACTCGAGAGGGGGTGGCACAGATACGCAGTATTTT.